This T cell receptor (beta chain) is from a study of blood T cell repertoires in COVID-19. Study overall: T cells, B-cell-depleted T cells, or PBMCs supplied cDNA or gDNA.

Some clones are missing from TCRdb's copy, which holds only in-frame ones; the method was immunoSEQ multiplex PCR. This table holds about 440,000 clones, approximately 90% found once. The Seattle patients joined while their infection was active and were tracked longitudinally afterward. CDR3 length: 12 amino acids. V lost 2 bases and J lost 7, with 8 bases in between. The V gene's germline CDR1 is MNHEY and CDR2 SMNVEV (reference sequence). V and J are TRBV27 and TRBJ1-1; D is undetermined. The sequence came from a woman between 50 and 59 years old with COVID-19, enrolled during active disease. The source material was peripheral blood. Written as DNA, the CDR3 is TGTGCCAGCAGTTTACCCGGGATTGAAGCTTTCTTT. Translating it yields CASSLPGIEAFF.